One TCR beta chain is described in this entry. The CDR3 length is 13 residues. After removal of 6 bases from V and 5 bases from J, the junction contained 2 bases not matched to a gene. Germline CDR1 is ENHRY and CDR2 is SYGVKD. The sample originates from a study of control samples from healthy donors and cancer patients. Clones were sequenced by immunoSEQ multiplex PCR, and TCRdb holds only the in-frame ones, with some missing. The sample has about 120,000 clones, 80% to 95% seen once. This TCR was recovered from a man older than 75 with head and neck cancer. Sequences were obtained from PBMCs. The chain joins TRBV10-3 to TRBJ1-5; TRBD1 matches 9 bases. The DNA of the CDR3 is TGTGCCATCAGCAGACAGGGGGATCAGCCCCAGCATTTT. Translating gives CAISRQGDQPQHF.